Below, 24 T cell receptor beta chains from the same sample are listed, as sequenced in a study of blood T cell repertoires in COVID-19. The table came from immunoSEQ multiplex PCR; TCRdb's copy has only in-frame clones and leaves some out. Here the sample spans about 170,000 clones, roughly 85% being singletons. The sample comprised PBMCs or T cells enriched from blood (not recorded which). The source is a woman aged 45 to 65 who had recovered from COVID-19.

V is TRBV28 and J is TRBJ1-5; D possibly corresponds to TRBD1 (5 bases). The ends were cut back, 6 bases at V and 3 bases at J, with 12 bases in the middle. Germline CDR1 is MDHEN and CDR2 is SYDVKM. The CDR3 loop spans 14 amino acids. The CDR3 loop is CASSRTPDNQPQHF. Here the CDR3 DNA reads TGTGCCAGCAGCAGGACACCCGACAATCAGCCCCAGCATTTT.

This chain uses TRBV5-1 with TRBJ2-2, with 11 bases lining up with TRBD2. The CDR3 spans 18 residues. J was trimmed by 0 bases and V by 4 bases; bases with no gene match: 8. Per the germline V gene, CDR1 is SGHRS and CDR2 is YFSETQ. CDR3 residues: CASSPGTLAGANTGELFF. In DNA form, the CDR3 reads TGCGCCAGCAGCCCCGGAACACTAGCGGGGGCGAACACCGGGGAGCTGTTTTTT.

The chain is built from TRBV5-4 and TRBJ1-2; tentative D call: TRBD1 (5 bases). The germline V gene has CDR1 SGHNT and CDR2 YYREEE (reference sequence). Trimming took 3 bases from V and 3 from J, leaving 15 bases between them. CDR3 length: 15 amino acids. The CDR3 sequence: CASSSSGGAYYGYTF. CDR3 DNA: TGTGCCAGCAGCTCCTCCGGTGGGGCTTACTATGGCTACACCTTC.

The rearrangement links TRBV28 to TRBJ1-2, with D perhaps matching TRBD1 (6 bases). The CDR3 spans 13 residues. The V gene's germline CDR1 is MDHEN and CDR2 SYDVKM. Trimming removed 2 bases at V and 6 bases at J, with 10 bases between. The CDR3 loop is CASSLGGANGYTF. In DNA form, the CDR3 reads TGTGCCAGCAGTTTAGGGGGGGCGAATGGCTACACCTTC.

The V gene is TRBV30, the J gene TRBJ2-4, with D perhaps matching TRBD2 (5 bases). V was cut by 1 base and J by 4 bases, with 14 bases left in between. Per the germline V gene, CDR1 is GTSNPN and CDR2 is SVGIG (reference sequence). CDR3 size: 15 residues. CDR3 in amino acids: CAWSASSGVKNIQYF. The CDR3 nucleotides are TGTGCCTGGAGTGCCTCATCCGGGGTTAAAAACATTCAGTACTTC.

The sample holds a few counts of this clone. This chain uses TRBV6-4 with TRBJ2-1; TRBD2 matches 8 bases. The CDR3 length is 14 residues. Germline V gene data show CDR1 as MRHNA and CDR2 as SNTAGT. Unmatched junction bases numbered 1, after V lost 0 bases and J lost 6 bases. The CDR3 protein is CASSDSRGANEQFF. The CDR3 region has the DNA TGTGCCAGCAGTGACTCGCGGGGGGCCAATGAGCAGTTCTTC.

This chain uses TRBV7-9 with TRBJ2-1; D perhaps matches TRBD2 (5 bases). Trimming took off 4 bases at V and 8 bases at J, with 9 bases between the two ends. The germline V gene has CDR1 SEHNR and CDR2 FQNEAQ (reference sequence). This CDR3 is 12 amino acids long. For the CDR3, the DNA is TGTGCCAGCAGCTCCGCGGGCGATGAGCAGTTCTTC. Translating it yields CASSSAGDEQFF.

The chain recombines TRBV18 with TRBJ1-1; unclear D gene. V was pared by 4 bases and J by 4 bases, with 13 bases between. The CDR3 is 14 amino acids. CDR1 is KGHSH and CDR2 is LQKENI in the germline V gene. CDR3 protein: CASSRNDISTEAFF. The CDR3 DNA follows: TGTGCCAGCTCACGAAACGACATCAGCACTGAAGCTTTCTTT.

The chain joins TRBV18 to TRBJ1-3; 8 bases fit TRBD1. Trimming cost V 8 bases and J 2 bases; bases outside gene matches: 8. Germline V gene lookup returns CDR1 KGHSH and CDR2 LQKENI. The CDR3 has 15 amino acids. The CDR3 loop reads CASGKGTGPGNTIYF. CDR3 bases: TGTGCCAGCGGAAAAGGGACAGGACCTGGAAACACCATATATTTT.

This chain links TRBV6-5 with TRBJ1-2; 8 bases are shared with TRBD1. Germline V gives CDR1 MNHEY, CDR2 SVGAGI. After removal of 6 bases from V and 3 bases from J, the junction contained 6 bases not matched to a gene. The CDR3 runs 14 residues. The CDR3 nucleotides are TGTGCCAGCAGGTCCTCAGGGGGCGACTATGGCTACACCTTC. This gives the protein CASRSSGGDYGYTF.

CDR3 in amino acids: CASGQQGLSNQPQHF. The CDR3 DNA reads TGTGCCAGCGGCCAACAGGGTTTGAGCAATCAGCCCCAGCATTTT. This sequence joins TRBV2 and TRBJ1-5; possible D gene TRBD1, 6 bases. CDR3 length: 15 amino acids. The germline V gene encodes CDR1 SNHLY and CDR2 FYNNEI. V was shortened by 8 bases and J by 1 base, with 15 bases between the two germline ends.

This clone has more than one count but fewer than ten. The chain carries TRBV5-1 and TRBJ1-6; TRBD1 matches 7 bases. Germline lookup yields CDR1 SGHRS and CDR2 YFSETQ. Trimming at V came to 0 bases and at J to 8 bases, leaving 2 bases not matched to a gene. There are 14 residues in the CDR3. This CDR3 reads CASSLEGQYSPLHF. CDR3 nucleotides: TGCGCCAGCAGCTTGGAGGGACAGTATTCACCCCTCCACTTT.

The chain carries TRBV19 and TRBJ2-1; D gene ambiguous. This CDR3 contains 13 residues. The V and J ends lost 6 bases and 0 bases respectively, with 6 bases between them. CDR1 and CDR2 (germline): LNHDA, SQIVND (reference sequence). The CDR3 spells CASRASSYNEQFF. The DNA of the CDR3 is TGTGCCAGTAGGGCTAGCTCCTACAATGAGCAGTTCTTC.

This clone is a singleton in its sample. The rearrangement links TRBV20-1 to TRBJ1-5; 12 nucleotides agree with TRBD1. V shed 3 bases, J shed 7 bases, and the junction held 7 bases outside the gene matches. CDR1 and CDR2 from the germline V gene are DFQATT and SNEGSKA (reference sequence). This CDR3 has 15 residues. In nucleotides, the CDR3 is TGCAGTGCTAGTTCCGGGACAGGGGGCGGACAGCCCCAGCATTTT. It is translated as CSASSGTGGGQPQHF.

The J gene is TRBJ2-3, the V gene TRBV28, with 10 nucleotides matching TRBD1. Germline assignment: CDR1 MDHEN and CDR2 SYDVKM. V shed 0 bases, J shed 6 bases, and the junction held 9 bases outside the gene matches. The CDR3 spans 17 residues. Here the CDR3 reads CASSLWTGGSSLDTQYF. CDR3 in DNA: TGTGCCAGCAGTTTATGGACAGGGGGCTCCTCCTTGGATACGCAGTATTTT.

The CDR3 spells CASSLNAQGAGYGYTF. DNA for the CDR3: TGCGCCAGCAGCTTGAATGCCCAGGGGGCGGGATATGGCTACACCTTC. The rearrangement joins TRBV5-1 to TRBJ1-2, with 8 bases identical to TRBD1. The CDR3 extends over 16 amino acids. V lost 1 base and J lost 5; bases outside the gene matches: 10. Germline CDR1 reads SGHRS; CDR2 reads YFSETQ.

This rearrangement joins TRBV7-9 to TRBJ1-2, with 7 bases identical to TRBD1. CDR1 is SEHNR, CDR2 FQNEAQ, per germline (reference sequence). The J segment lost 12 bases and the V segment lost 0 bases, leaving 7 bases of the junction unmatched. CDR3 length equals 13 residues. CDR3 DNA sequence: TGTGCCAGCAGCTTAGCAGGGGGCGCAAGTAACACCTTC. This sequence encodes CASSLAGGASNTF.

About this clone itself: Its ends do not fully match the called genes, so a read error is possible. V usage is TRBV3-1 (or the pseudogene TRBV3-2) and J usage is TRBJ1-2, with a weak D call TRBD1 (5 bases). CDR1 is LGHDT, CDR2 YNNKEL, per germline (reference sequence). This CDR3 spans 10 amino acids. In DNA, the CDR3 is TGTGCCAGCAGCCTCAGGGTTCCAGTCTTC. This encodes CASSLRVPVF.

The CDR3 region is CASRGDRVSYEQYV. Written as DNA, the CDR3 is TGTGCCAGCAGGGGGGACAGGGTATCCTACGAGCAGTACGTC. The rearrangement uses TRBV28 and TRBJ2-7; 9 positions match TRBD1. With 6 bases clipped from V and 1 base from J, the junction kept 4 bases outside the gene matches. This CDR3 has 14 residues. The V gene's germline CDR1 is MDHEN and CDR2 SYDVKM.

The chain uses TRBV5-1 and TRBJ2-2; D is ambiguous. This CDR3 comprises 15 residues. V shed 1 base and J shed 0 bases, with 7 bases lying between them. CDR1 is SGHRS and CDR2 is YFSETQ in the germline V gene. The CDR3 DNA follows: TGCGCCAGCAGCTTGCAAGCCGCGAACACCGGGGAGCTGTTTTTT. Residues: CASSLQAANTGELFF.

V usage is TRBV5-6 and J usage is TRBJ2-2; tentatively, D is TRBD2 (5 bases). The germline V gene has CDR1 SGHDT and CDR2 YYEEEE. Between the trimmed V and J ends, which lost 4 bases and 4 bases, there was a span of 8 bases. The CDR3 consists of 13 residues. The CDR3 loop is CASSPGGTGELFF. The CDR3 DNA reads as TGTGCCAGCAGCCCTGGAGGCACCGGGGAGCTGTTTTTT. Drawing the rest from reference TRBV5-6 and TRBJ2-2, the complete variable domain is DAGVTQSPTHLIKTRGQQVTLRCSPKSGHDTVSWYQQALGQGPQFIFQYYEEEERQRGNFPDRFSGHQFPNYSSELNVNALLLGDSALYLCASSPGGTGELFFGEGSRLTVL.

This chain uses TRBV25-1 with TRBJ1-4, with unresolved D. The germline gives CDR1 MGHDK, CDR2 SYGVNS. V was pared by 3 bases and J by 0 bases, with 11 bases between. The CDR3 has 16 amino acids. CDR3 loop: CASSDTGETTNEKLFF. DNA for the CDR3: TGTGCCAGCAGTGACACGGGAGAGACAACTAATGAAAAACTGTTTTTT.

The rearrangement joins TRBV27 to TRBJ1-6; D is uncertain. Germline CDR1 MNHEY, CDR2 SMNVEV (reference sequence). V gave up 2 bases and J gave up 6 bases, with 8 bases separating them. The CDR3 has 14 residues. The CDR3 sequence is CASSLNSLNSPLHF. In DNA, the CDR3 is TGTGCCAGCAGTTTAAACAGCCTTAATTCACCCCTCCACTTT.

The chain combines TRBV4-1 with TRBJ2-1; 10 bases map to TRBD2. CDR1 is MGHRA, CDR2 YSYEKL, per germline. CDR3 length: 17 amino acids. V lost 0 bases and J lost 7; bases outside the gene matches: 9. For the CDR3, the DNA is TGCGCCAGCAGCCAAGAGTCAGCTAGCGGGAGATGGAATGAGCAGTTCTTC. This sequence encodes CASSQESASGRWNEQFF.